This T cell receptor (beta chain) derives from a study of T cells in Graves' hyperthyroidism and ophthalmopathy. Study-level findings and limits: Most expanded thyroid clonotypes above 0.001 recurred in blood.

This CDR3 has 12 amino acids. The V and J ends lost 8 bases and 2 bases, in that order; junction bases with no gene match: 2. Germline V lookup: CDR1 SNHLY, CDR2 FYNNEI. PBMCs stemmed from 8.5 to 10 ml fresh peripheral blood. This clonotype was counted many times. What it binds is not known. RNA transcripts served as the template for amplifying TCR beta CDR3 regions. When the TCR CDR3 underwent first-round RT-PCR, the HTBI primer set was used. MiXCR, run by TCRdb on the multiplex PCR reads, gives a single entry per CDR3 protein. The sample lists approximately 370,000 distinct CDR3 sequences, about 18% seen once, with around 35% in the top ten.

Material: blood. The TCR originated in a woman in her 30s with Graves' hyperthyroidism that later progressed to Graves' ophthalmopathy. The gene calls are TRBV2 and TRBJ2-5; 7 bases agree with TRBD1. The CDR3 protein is CASQGEQETQYF. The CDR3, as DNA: TGTGCCAGCCAGGGGGAGCAAGAGACCCAGTACTTC.